This TCR beta chain derives from a study of blood T cell repertoires in COVID-19. For the study at large: Sample material is recorded as cDNA or gDNA derived from T cells, B-cell-depleted T cells, or PBMCs.

Methods used by the authors: For nucleated cells, counts were estimated from reference gene primer amplification. The protocol was immunoSEQ multiplex PCR, while the TCRdb copy is restricted to in-frame clones and leaves out a portion. The D gene and trimming were derived from the DNA, and the V and J assignments and clone size from that table. The sample includes 360,000 or so clones, roughly 86% of them seen just once. Germline V CDR1 and CDR2: SQVTM, ANQGSEA. The CDR3 length is 11 residues. V lost 4 bases and J 4 bases, leaving 7 bases between the germline ends. The study drew participants aged roughly 18 to 95 years from about two dozen US areas. Clinical history as reported by participants underpinned cohort assignment.

Sequencing was performed on PBMCs or T cells enriched from blood (not recorded which). This TCR was sampled from a woman under 40 who had been exposed to COVID-19. This chain links TRBV29-1 with TRBJ2-5; a weak D match, TRBD2 (5 bases). CDR3 sequence reads: CSVGLRETQYF. Here the CDR3 DNA reads TGCAGCGTTGGACTAAGAGAGACCCAGTACTTC.